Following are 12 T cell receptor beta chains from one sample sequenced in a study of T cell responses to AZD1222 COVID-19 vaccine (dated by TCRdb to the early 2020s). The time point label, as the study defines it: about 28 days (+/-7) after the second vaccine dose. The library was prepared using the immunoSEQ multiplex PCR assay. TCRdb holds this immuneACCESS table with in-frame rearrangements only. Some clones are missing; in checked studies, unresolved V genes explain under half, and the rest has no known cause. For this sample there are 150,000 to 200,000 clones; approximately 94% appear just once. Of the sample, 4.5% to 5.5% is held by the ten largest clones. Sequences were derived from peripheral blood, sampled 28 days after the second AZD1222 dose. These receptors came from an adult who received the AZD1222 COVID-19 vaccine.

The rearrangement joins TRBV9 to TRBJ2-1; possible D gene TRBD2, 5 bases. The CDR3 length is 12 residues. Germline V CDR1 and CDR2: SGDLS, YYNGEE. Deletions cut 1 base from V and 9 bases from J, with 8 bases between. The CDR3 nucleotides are TGTGCCAGCAGCGTACGGGCGGGTGAGCAGTTCTTC. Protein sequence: CASSVRAGEQFF. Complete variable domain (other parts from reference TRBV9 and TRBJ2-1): DSGVTQTPKHLITATGQRVTLRCSPRSGDLSVYWYQQSLDQGLQFLIQYYNGEERAKGNILERFSAQQFPDLHSELNLSSLELGDSALYFCASSVRAGEQFFGPGTRLTVL.

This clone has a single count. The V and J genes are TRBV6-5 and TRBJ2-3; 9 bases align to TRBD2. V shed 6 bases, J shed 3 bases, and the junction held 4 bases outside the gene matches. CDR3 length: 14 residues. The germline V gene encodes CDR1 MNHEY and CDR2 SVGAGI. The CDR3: CASRREGGTDTQYF. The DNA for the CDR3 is TGTGCCAGCAGGCGGGAGGGCGGGACAGATACGCAGTATTTT.

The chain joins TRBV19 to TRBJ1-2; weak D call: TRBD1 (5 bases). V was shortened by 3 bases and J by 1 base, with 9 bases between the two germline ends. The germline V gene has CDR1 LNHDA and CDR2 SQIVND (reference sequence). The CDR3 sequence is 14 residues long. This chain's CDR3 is CASSIRRGNYGYTF. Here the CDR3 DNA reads TGTGCCAGTAGTATTAGGAGGGGTAACTATGGCTACACCTTC.

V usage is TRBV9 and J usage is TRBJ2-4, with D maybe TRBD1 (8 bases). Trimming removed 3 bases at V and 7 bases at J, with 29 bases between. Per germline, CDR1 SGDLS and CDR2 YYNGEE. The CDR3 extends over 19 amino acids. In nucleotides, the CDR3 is TGTGCCAGCAGCGCCACAGGGGGAGGATGGCGGGAGTTTAAGAACATTCAGTACTTC. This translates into CASSATGGGWREFKNIQYF.

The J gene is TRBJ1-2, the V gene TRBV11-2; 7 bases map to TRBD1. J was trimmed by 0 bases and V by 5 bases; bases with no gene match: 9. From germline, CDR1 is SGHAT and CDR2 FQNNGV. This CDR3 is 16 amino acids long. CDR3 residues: CASSPIQGPANYGYTF. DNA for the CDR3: TGTGCCAGCAGCCCCATACAGGGGCCAGCTAACTATGGCTACACCTTC.

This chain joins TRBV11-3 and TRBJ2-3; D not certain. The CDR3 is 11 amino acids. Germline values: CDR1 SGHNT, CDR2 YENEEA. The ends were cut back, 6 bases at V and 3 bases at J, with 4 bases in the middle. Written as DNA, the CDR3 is TGTGCCAGCAGTTCTACAGATACGCAGTATTTT. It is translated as CASSSTDTQYF.

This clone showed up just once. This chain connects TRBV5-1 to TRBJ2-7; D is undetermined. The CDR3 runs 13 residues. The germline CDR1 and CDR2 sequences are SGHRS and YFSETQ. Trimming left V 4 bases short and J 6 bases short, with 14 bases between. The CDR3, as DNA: TGCGCCAGCAGCCAAGGCTATAGTTCCGAGCAGTACTTC. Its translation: CASSQGYSSEQYF.

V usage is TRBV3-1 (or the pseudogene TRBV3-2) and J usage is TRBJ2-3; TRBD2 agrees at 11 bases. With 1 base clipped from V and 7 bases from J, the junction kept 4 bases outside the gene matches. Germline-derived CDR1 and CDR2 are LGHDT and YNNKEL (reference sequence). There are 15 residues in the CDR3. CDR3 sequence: CASSQVTSGRHTQYF. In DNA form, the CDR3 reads TGTGCCAGCAGCCAAGTAACTAGCGGGAGACATACGCAGTATTTT.

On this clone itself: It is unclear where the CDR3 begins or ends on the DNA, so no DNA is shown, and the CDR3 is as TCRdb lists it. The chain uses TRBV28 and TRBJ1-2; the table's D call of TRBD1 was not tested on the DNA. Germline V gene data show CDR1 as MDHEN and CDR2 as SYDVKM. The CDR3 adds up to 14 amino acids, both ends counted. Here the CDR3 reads CASSSSTGGYGYTF.

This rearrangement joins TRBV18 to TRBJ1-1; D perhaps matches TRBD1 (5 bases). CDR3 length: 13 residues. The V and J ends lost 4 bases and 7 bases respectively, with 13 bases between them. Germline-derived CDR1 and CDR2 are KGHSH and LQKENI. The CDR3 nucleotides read TGTGCCAGCTCACGGGGCTCGGGACGTGAAGCTTTCTTT. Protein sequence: CASSRGSGREAFF.

CDR3 coding DNA: TGTGCCAGCAGTTACCCCCCAATCGGGGCCCAGTACTTC. Its translation: CASSYPPIGAQYF. V gene TRBV6-5 combines with J gene TRBJ2-5; possibly TRBD2 for D (5 bases). The germline V gene has CDR1 MNHEY and CDR2 SVGAGI. This CDR3 region has 13 residues. The ends were cut back, 2 bases at V and 9 bases at J, with 13 bases in the middle.

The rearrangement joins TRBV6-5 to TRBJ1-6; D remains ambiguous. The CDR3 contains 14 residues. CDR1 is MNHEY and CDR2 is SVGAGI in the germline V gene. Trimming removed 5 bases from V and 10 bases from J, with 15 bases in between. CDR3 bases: TGTGCCAGCAGTACGGGTCTGCATCCCTCACCCCTCCACTTT. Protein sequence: CASSTGLHPSPLHF.